The T cell receptor (beta chain) described here comes from a study of blood T cell repertoires in COVID-19. Study at large: Donors in the United States, Italy and Spain gave samples during acute or convalescent COVID-19. T cells, B-cell-depleted T cells, or PBMCs provided the cDNA or gDNA that served as material.

A single count supports this clone. Under the authors' procedure: Reference gene primer amplification gave estimated nucleated cell counts. Profiling relied on immunoSEQ multiplex PCR, and the TCRdb table lists in-frame clones only, not all of them. The V and J calls and clone size are taken from that table; D and trimming were inferred from the DNA. The repertoire holds around 69,000 clones, with roughly 85% as singletons. V shed 7 bases and J shed 0 bases, with 12 bases lying between them. CDR1 is SNHLY and CDR2 is FYNNEI in the germline V gene. There are 15 residues in the CDR3. This clonotype was obtained from a man in his fifties with acute or convalescent COVID-19. The chain uses TRBV2 and TRBJ1-4, with D possibly TRBD1 on 6 matching bases. Source material: peripheral blood. The CDR3 DNA follows: TGTGCCAGCAAACAGGGAGAATCAACTAATGAAAAACTGTTTTTT. The encoded protein is CASKQGESTNEKLFF.